This T cell receptor (beta chain) was profiled in a study of T cells in Graves' hyperthyroidism and ophthalmopathy. The investigators amplified TCR beta CDR3 regions from RNA transcripts. A first-round RT-PCR of the TCR CDR3 used the HTBI primer set. TCRdb independently ran MiXCR on the multiplex PCR reads; one entry per CDR3 protein. The repertoire holds over 350,000 distinct CDR3 sequences, with around 15% as singletons. The CDR3 runs to 15 residues. The germline gives CDR1 ENHRY, CDR2 SYGVKD. The V segment lost 3 bases and the J segment 5 bases; nucleotides outside the gene matches: 4. Ophthalmopathy cases met thresholds of Clinical Activity Score at least 3, NOSPECS grade at least 4 and duration under 3 months. This clonotype occurred many times.

The receptor's source is a man aged 18-30 years with Graves' ophthalmopathy. V usage is TRBV10-3 and J usage is TRBJ1-5; 10 positions agree with TRBD1. The sequenced sample was blood. This chain's CDR3 is CAISEGTGDYQPQHF. The CDR3 DNA is TGTGCCATCAGTGAAGGGACAGGGGACTATCAGCCCCAGCATTTT.